Here is one T cell receptor beta chain with its context. These data come from a study of blood T cell repertoires in COVID-19. Clones were sequenced by immunoSEQ multiplex PCR, and TCRdb holds only the in-frame ones, with some missing. The table records 110,000 or so clones, approximately 89% of them present only once. Trimming left V 0 bases short and J 2 bases short, with 14 bases between. Per germline, CDR1 SGHDT and CDR2 YYEEEE. This CDR3 region has 16 residues. The V call is TRBV5-6, the J call TRBJ2-5, with a weak D call TRBD1 (6 bases). Material for sequencing was peripheral blood. The sequence came from a woman aged 55-70 years with COVID-19, enrolled during active disease. CDR3 loop: CASSLALQGIQETQYF. DNA for the CDR3: TGTGCCAGCAGCTTGGCCTTGCAGGGGATACAAGAGACCCAGTACTTC.